This entry describes one TCR beta chain. The CDR3 is 14 residues long. CDR1 and CDR2 from the germline V gene are MDHEN and SYDVKM. Trimming removed 5 bases at V and 2 bases at J, with 13 bases between. Naive CD8 cells, CD45RO-negative and positively selected for CCR7, excluded terminally differentiated effector memory CD45RA+ cells. Nashville, Tennessee was home to all donors, who were Caucasian adults. This record comes from a study of shared clonotypes between healthy human individuals. TCRdb keeps only in-frame clones here, not all; method: immunoSEQ multiplex PCR. The data show about 2 million clones, about 95% seen once.

The receptor was isolated from a man aged 18 to 30 in good health. Sequencing was done on a sample of naive CD8+ T cells sorted from blood. The V call is TRBV28, the J call TRBJ2-7; D may be TRBD2 (6 bases). The CDR3 sequence is CASSESGDAYEQYF. CDR3 DNA: TGTGCCAGCAGTGAGTCGGGGGACGCCTACGAGCAGTACTTC.